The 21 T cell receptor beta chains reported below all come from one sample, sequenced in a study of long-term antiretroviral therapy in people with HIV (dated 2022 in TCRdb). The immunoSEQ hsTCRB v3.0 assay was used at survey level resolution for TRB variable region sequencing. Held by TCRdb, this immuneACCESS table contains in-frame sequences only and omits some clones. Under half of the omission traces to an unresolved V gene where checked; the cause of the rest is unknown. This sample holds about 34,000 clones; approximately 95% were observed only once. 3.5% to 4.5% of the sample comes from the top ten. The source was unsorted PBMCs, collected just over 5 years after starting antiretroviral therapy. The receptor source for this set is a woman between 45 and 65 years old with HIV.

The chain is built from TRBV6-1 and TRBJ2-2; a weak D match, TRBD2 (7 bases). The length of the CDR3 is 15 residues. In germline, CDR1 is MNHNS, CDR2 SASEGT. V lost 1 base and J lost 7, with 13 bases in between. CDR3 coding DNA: TGTGCCAGCAGTGAAGTGAGGGGGGGAAGCGGGGAGCTGTTTTTT. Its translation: CASSEVRGGSGELFF.

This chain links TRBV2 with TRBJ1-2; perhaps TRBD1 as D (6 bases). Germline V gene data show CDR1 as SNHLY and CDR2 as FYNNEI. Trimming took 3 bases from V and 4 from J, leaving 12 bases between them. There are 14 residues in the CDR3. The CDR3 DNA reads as TGTGCCAGCAGTGAGGCTTGGGGGCCCTATGGCTACACCTTC. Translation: CASSEAWGPYGYTF.

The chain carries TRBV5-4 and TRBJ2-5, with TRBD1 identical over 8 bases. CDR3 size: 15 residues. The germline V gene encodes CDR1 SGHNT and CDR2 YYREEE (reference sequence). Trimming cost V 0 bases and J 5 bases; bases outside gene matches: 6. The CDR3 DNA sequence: TGTGCCAGCAGCTTGGGGCAGGGGGCTTGGGAGACCCAGTACTTC. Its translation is CASSLGQGAWETQYF. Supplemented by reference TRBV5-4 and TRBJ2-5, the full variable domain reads ETGVTQSPTHLIKTRGQQVTLRCSSQSGHNTVSWYQQALGQGPQFIFQYYREEENGRGNFPPRFSGLQFPNYSSELNVNALELDDSALYLCASSLGQGAWETQYFGPGTRLLVL.

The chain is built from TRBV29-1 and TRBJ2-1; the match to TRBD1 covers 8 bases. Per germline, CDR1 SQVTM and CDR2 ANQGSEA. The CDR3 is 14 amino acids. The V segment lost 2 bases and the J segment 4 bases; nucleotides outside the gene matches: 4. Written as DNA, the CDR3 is TGCAGCGTTGAACCCCAGGGGGCATACAATGAGCAGTTCTTC. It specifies CSVEPQGAYNEQFF.

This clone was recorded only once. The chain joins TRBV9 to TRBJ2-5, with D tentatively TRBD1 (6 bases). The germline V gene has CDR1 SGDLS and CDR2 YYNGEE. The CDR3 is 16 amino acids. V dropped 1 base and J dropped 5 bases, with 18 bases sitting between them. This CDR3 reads CASSVNPLGTRETQYF. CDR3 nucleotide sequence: TGTGCCAGCAGCGTAAACCCTCTCGGGACAAGGGAGACCCAGTACTTC. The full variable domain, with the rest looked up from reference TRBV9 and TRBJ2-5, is DSGVTQTPKHLITATGQRVTLRCSPRSGDLSVYWYQQSLDQGLQFLIQYYNGEERAKGNILERFSAQQFPDLHSELNLSSLELGDSALYFCASSVNPLGTRETQYFGPGTRLLVL.

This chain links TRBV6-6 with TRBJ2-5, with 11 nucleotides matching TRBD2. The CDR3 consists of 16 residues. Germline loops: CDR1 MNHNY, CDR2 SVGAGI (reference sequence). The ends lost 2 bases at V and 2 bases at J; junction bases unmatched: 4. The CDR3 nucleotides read TGTGCCAGCAGTTACCAGACTAGCGGGGCACAAGAGACCCAGTACTTC. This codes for CASSYQTSGAQETQYF.

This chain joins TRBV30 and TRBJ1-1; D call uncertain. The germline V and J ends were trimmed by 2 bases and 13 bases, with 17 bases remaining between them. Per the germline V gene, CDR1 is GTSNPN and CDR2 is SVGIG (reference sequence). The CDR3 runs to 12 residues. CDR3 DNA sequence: TGTGCCTGGAGTTGGCCTCTTCAGGAGGGTTTCTTT. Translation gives CAWSWPLQEGFF. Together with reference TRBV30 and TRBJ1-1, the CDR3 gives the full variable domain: SQTIHQWPATLVQPVGSPLSLECTVEGTSNPNLYWYRQAAGRGLQLLFYSVGIGQISSEVPQNLSASRPQDRQFILSSKKLLLSDSGFYLCAWSWPLQEGFFGQGTRLTVV.

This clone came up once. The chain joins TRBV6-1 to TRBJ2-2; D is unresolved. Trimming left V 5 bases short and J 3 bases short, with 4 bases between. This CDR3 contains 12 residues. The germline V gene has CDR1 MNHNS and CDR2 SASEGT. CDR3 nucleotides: TGTGCCAGCAGTTTATACACCGGGGAGCTGTTTTTT. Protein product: CASSLYTGELFF.

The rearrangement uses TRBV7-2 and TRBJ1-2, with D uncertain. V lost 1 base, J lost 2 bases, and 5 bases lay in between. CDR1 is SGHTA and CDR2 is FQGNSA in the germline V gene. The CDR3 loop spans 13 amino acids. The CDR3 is CASSLVRNYGYTF. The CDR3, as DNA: TGTGCCAGCAGCTTAGTCAGAAACTATGGCTACACCTTC.

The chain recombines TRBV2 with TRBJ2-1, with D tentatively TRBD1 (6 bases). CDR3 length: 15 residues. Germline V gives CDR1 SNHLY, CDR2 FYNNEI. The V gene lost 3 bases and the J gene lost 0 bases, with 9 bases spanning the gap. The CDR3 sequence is CASSDRGDSYNEQFF. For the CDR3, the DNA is TGTGCCAGCAGTGACAGGGGCGACTCCTACAATGAGCAGTTCTTC.

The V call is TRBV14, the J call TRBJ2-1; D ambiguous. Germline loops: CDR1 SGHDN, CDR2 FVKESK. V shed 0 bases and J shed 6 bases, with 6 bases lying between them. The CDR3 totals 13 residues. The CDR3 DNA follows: TGTGCCAGCAGCCAAGATCTTCGCAATGAGCAGTTCTTC. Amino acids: CASSQDLRNEQFF.

For the CDR3, the DNA is TGCGCCAGTCACAGCGACAGGGGCGTCAACAATGAGCAGTTCTTC. Translating gives CASHSDRGVNNEQFF. J is TRBJ2-1 and V is TRBV5-1; 8 bases line up with TRBD1. The junction had 12 bases not matched to a gene; V was cut back by 8 bases and J by 5 bases. The V gene's germline CDR1 is SGHRS and CDR2 YFSETQ. CDR3 length: 15 residues.

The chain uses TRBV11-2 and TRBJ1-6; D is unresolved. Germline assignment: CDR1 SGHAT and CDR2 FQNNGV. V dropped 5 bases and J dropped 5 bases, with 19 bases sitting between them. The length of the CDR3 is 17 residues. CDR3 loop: CASSPRPRSKDNSPLHF. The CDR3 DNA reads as TGTGCCAGCAGCCCCAGACCCCGTTCGAAGGATAATTCACCCCTCCACTTT.

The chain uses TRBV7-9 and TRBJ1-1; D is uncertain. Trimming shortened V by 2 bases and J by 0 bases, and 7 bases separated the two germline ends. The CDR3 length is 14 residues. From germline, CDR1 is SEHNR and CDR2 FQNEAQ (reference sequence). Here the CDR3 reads CASSLHNLNTEAFF. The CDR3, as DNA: TGTGCCAGCAGCTTACACAATCTGAACACTGAAGCTTTCTTT.

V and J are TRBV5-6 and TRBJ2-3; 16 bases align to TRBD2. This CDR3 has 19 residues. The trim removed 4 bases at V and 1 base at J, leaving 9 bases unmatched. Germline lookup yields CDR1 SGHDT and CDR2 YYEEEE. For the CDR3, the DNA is TGTGCCAGCAGCCCTACCGGGACTAGCGGGGGGGTTGGCACAGATACGCAGTATTTT. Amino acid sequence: CASSPTGTSGGVGTDTQYF. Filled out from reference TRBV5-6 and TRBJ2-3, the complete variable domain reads DAGVTQSPTHLIKTRGQQVTLRCSPKSGHDTVSWYQQALGQGPQFIFQYYEEEERQRGNFPDRFSGHQFPNYSSELNVNALLLGDSALYLCASSPTGTSGGVGTDTQYFGPGTRLTVL.

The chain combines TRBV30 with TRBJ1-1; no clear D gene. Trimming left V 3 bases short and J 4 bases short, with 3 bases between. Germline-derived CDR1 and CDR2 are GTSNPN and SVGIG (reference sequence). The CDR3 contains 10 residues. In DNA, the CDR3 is TGTGCCTGGAGAGGCACTGAAGCTTTCTTT. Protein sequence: CAWRGTEAFF.

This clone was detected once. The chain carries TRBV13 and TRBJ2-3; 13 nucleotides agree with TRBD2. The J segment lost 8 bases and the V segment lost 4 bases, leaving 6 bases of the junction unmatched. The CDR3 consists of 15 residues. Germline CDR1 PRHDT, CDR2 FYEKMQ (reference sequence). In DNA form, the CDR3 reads TGTGCCAGCAGCTCCTGGACTAGCGGGGGAGGTACGCAGTATTTT. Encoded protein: CASSSWTSGGGTQYF.

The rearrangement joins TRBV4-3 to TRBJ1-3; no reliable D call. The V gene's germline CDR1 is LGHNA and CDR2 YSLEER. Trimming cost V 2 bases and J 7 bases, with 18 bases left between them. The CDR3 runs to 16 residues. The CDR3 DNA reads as TGCGCCAGCAGCCAATCGCAGGCGGAAGGTTGGAACACCATATATTTT. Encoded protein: CASSQSQAEGWNTIYF.

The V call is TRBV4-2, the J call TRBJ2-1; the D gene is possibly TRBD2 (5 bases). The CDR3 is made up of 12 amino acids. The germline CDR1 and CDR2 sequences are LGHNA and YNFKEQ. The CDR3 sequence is CASGDNYNEQFF. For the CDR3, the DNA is TGTGCGAGCGGCGATAACTACAATGAGCAGTTCTTC.

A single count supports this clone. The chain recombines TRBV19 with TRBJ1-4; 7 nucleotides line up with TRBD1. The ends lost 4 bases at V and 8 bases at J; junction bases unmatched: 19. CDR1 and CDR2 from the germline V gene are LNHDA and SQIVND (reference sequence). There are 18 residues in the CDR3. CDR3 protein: CASSSQRDPDRVGEKLFF. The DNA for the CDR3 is TGTGCCAGTAGTAGTCAACGCGACCCCGACAGGGTAGGGGAAAAACTGTTTTTT. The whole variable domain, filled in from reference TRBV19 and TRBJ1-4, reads DGGITQSPKYLFRKEGQNVTLSCEQNLNHDAMYWYRQDPGQGLRLIYYSQIVNDFQKGDIAEGYSVSREKKESFPLTVTSAQKNPTAFYLCASSSQRDPDRVGEKLFFGSGTQLSVL.

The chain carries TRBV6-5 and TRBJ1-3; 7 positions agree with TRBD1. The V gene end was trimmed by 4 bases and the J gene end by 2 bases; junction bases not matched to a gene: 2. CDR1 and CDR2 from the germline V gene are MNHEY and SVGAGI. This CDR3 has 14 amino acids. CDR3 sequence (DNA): TGTGCCAGCAGTTTGCAGGGGGCTGGAAACACCATATATTTT. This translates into CASSLQGAGNTIYF.